Shown below are 28 T cell receptor beta chains from a single sample sequenced in a study of intratumoral heterogeneity in liver cancer. Data came from immunoSEQ multiplex PCR; TCRdb stores just in-frame clones and leaves some out. The sample consists of about 20,000 clones, around two thirds of them appearing once. Material: tumor-adjacent normal tissue, obtained before any cancer treatment. The receptor source for this set is a woman in her seventies with hepatocellular carcinoma.

The rearrangement joins TRBV4-2 to TRBJ1-1; unclear D gene. There are 14 residues in the CDR3. Germline V CDR1 and CDR2: LGHNA, YNFKEQ. Trimming pared 1 base from V and 2 bases from J, leaving 8 bases between. In DNA, the CDR3 is TGTGCCAGCAGCCAAGGAGGGAGTAACACTGAAGCTTTCTTT. The encoded protein is CASSQGGSNTEAFF.

The chain employs TRBV6-5 and TRBJ1-2, with D perhaps TRBD1 (6 bases). This CDR3 is built from 15 residues. Between the trimmed V and J ends, which lost 7 bases and 6 bases, there was a span of 21 bases. Looked up from germline, CDR1 is MNHEY and CDR2 is SVGAGI. CDR3 sequence: CASTSRGRRFNGYTF. CDR3 coding DNA: TGTGCCAGCACCTCCAGGGGAAGGAGGTTTAATGGCTACACCTTC.

The chain joins TRBV3-1 (or the pseudogene TRBV3-2) to TRBJ2-3; D is tentatively TRBD1 or TRBD2 (6 bases each). The V and J ends lost 1 base and 2 bases respectively, with 13 bases between them. This CDR3 comprises 16 residues. The germline CDR1 and CDR2 sequences are LGHDT and YNNKEL (reference sequence). The CDR3 region has the DNA TGTGCCAGCAGCCAAGTTAGGGGGGCGCCCACAGATACGCAGTATTTT. This encodes CASSQVRGAPTDTQYF.

This rearrangement joins TRBV12-5 to TRBJ2-7; 14 positions match TRBD2. This CDR3 is 17 amino acids long. Germline V gene sequence: CDR1 LGHNT, CDR2 FRNRAP. Trimming took 8 bases from V and 1 from J; bases not matched to a gene: 10. This CDR3 is CASSMGLAGVGSYEQYF. DNA for the CDR3: TGTGCTAGTTCAATGGGACTAGCGGGAGTTGGATCCTACGAGCAGTACTTC. The full variable domain, completed using reference TRBV12-5 and TRBJ2-7, is DARVTQTPRHKVTEMGQEVTMRCQPILGHNTVFWYRQTMMQGLELLAYFRNRAPLDDSGMPKDRFSAEMPDATLATLKIQPSEPRDSAVYFCASSMGLAGVGSYEQYFGPGTRLTVT.

This clone was observed a few times. This rearrangement joins TRBV9 to TRBJ1-1; 9 bases are a match to TRBD1. V trimming: 0 bases; J trimming: 7 bases; junction bases outside the gene matches: 7. Germline CDR1 and CDR2: SGDLS and YYNGEE. The length of the CDR3 is 15 residues. CDR3 region: CASSVDLGTGSEAFF. The CDR3 region has the DNA TGTGCCAGCAGCGTAGATCTTGGGACAGGGAGTGAAGCTTTCTTT. The variable domain in full, completed from reference TRBV9 and TRBJ1-1, reads DSGVTQTPKHLITATGQRVTLRCSPRSGDLSVYWYQQSLDQGLQFLIQYYNGEERAKGNILERFSAQQFPDLHSELNLSSLELGDSALYFCASSVDLGTGSEAFFGQGTRLTVV.

The gene calls are TRBV12-5 and TRBJ1-2, with D possibly being TRBD1 (6 bases). This CDR3 is built from 14 residues. V dropped 6 bases and J dropped 2 bases, with 13 bases sitting between them. Per germline, CDR1 LGHNT and CDR2 FRNRAP. CDR3: CASGNGQSNYGYTF. CDR3 DNA sequence: TGTGCTAGTGGCAATGGACAGAGCAACTATGGCTACACCTTC.

This clone showed up just a few times. The genes are TRBV9 and TRBJ2-7, with a weak D call TRBD2 (5 bases). Germline CDR1 SGDLS, CDR2 YYNGEE. V gave up 0 bases and J gave up 9 bases, with 7 bases separating them. The CDR3 covers 11 residues. The DNA for the CDR3 is TGTGCCAGCAGCGTAGAACGGGGGCAGTACTTC. It translates to CASSVERGQYF.

The chain is built from TRBV2 and TRBJ2-6; D uncertain. The germline V gene encodes CDR1 SNHLY and CDR2 FYNNEI. V lost 6 bases, J lost 0 bases, and 9 bases lay in between. This CDR3 contains 15 residues. The CDR3 here is CASRDRTSGANVLTF. The CDR3, as DNA: TGTGCCAGCAGGGATCGGACCTCTGGGGCCAACGTCCTGACTTTC.

This clone turned up a few times. V gene TRBV5-8 combines with J gene TRBJ2-1; D not certain. V was pared by 0 bases and J by 5 bases, with 6 bases between. CDR3 length: 13 amino acids. Germline V gene lookup returns CDR1 SGHTS and CDR2 YDEGEE. The CDR3 loop is CASSLVLNNEQFF. The CDR3 nucleotides are TGTGCCAGCAGCTTGGTTCTTAACAATGAGCAGTTCTTC.

This chain uses TRBV9 with TRBJ1-2; TRBD1 matches 7 bases. V was clipped by 0 bases and J by 2 bases; unmatched bases: 7. The germline V gene has CDR1 SGDLS and CDR2 YYNGEE. This CDR3 contains 16 residues. The CDR3 here is CASSVADRMENYGYTF. The CDR3 DNA follows: TGTGCCAGCAGCGTAGCGGACAGGATGGAAAACTATGGCTACACCTTC.

The chain carries TRBV5-3 and TRBJ1-4, with D possibly matching TRBD1 (6 bases). TRBV5-3 is given ORF status, its function remaining uncertain. Between the trimmed V and J ends, which lost 2 bases and 0 bases, there was a span of 14 bases. The CDR3 is made up of 17 amino acids. DNA for the CDR3: TGTGCCAGAAGCTTACTTGGACAGAGAGCAACTAATGAAAAACTGTTTTTT. This translates into CARSLLGQRATNEKLFF.

V gene TRBV2 combines with J gene TRBJ1-5; 7 nucleotides align to TRBD1. CDR1 and CDR2 from the germline V gene are SNHLY and FYNNEI. The CDR3 length is 13 residues. With V trimmed by 6 bases and J by 4 bases, 3 bases remained unmatched. The CDR3 here is CASRTTGNQPQHF. Written as DNA, the CDR3 is TGTGCCAGCAGAACGACAGGGAATCAGCCCCAGCATTTT. The full variable domain, its missing parts supplied by reference TRBV2 and TRBJ1-5, is EPEVTQTPSHQVTQMGQEVILRCVPISNHLYFYWYRQILGQKVEFLVSFYNNEISEKSEIFDDQFSVERPDGSNFTLKIRSTKLEDSAMYFCASRTTGNQPQHFGDGTRLSIL.

V and J are TRBV27 and TRBJ2-1; no clear D gene. The V and J ends lost 6 bases and 7 bases respectively, with 16 bases between them. Per germline, CDR1 MNHEY and CDR2 SMNVEV (reference sequence). CDR3 length equals 14 residues. In DNA, the CDR3 is TGTGCCAGCAGCGAAGGTACTACAAATAATGAGCAGTTCTTC. Protein: CASSEGTTNNEQFF.

The V and J genes are TRBV5-1 and TRBJ1-1, with TRBD1 as a possible D gene (6 bases). The CDR3 runs to 14 residues. Germline-derived CDR1 and CDR2 are SGHRS and YFSETQ. V shed 4 bases and J shed 0 bases, with 10 bases lying between them. The CDR3 region has the DNA TGCGCCAGCAGCACCTCAGGGGTGAACACTGAAGCTTTCTTT. This translates into CASSTSGVNTEAFF.

The rearrangement uses TRBV6-5 and TRBJ2-5; possibly TRBD1 for D (6 bases). Germline V gene lookup returns CDR1 MNHEY and CDR2 SVGAGI. This CDR3 has 14 amino acids. The germline V and J ends were trimmed by 6 bases and 4 bases, with 15 bases remaining between them. Here the CDR3 DNA reads TGTGCCAGCAGGGAGCGAGGGGGAGCAGAGACCCAGTACTTC. Its translation is CASRERGGAETQYF.

This chain joins TRBV19 and TRBJ1-3; no clear D gene. Germline V gene sequence: CDR1 LNHDA, CDR2 SQIVND (reference sequence). Between the trimmed V and J ends, which lost 8 bases and 2 bases, there was a span of 7 bases. The CDR3 is 12 amino acids. The CDR3 region has the DNA TGTGCCAGTGGTGAACCTGGAAACACCATATATTTT. This codes for CASGEPGNTIYF.

The chain recombines TRBV24-1 with TRBJ2-3; TRBD2 matches at 12 bases. The germline V gene has CDR1 KGHDR and CDR2 SFDVKD. V trimming: 4 bases; J trimming: 1 base; junction bases outside the gene matches: 8. This CDR3 region has 18 residues. CDR3 region: CATSETLTSGRRTDTQYF. CDR3 DNA sequence: TGTGCCACCAGTGAGACCCTGACTAGCGGGAGACGCACAGATACGCAGTATTTT.

The V gene is TRBV6-1, the J gene TRBJ2-1; D remains unclear. Deletions cut 2 bases from V and 16 bases from J, with 9 bases between. This CDR3 contains 10 residues. Looked up from germline, CDR1 is MNHNS and CDR2 is SASEGT. The CDR3 nucleotides read TGTGCCAGCAGTGAATTCCCCCATTTCTTC. Amino acids: CASSEFPHFF.

This clone has more than one count but fewer than ten. This chain links TRBV21-1 with TRBJ2-1; the table's TRBD1 call for D was not verified on the DNA. TRBV21-1 constitutes a pseudogene. CDR3 length equals 13 residues. DNA of the CDR3: TGTGCCAGCAGCAAAGCCCCAGTGCACGAGCAGTTCTTC. Protein product: CASSKAPVHEQFF.

The chain joins TRBV19 to TRBJ1-5; D perhaps matches TRBD1 (6 bases). There are 16 residues in the CDR3. Trimming took 4 bases from V and 1 from J, leaving 14 bases between them. CDR1 is LNHDA, CDR2 SQIVND, per germline (reference sequence). For the CDR3, the DNA is TGTGCCAGTAGTACACAGGGAATTCGAAGCAATCAGCCCCAGCATTTT. Translating it yields CASSTQGIRSNQPQHF.

This chain uses TRBV6-1 with TRBJ1-2; 8 positions match TRBD1. Losses at the gene ends were 3 bases for V and 9 bases for J; bases not matched to a gene: 6. The CDR3 length is 13 residues. The germline gives CDR1 MNHNS, CDR2 SASEGT. The CDR3 nucleotides read TGTGCCAGCAGTGACGACAGGGGTTTGAGCTACACCTTC. It encodes CASSDDRGLSYTF.

This clone was seen more than once but under ten times. CDR3 amino acids: CASSFRQGGEQYF. The CDR3 DNA follows: TGCGCCAGCAGCTTTCGACAGGGGGGCGAGCAGTACTTC. This chain links TRBV5-1 with TRBJ2-7, with TRBD1 identical over 9 bases. In germline, CDR1 is SGHRS, CDR2 YFSETQ. V was pared by 2 bases and J by 6 bases, with 3 bases of the junction left unmatched. This CDR3 comprises 13 residues.

The V call is TRBV15, the J call TRBJ2-7; no firm D call. The CDR3 is 13 amino acids. From germline, CDR1 is LNHNV and CDR2 YYDKDF (reference sequence). V shed 1 base and J shed 0 bases, with 4 bases lying between them. As DNA, the CDR3 is TGTGCCACCAGCAGAGCTAGCTCCTACGAGCAGTACTTC. It encodes CATSRASSYEQYF.

J is TRBJ2-4 and V is TRBV6-6, with D unclear. The CDR3 sequence is 12 residues long. The germline CDR1 and CDR2 sequences are MNHNY and SVGAGI (reference sequence). Trimming took off 9 bases at V and 7 bases at J, with 13 bases between the two ends. The CDR3 nucleotides are TGTGCCAGTGGAAGAATTTCTAACATTCAGTACTTC. This encodes CASGRISNIQYF.

This clone was seen just once. This chain links TRBV28 with TRBJ1-1; 7 bases line up with TRBD1. CDR1 and CDR2 from the germline V gene are MDHEN and SYDVKM. J lost 5 bases, V lost 11 bases, and 8 bases had no gene match. The CDR3 spans 12 residues. The CDR3 sequence is CAARQGGTEAFF. CDR3 coding DNA: TGTGCCGCCCGACAGGGAGGGACTGAAGCTTTCTTT.

J is TRBJ2-7 and V is TRBV28; 8 bases fit TRBD2. J was trimmed by 3 bases and V by 8 bases; bases with no gene match: 9. CDR3 size: 14 residues. CDR1 and CDR2 (germline): MDHEN, SYDVKM. Written as DNA, the CDR3 is TGTGCCAGCTATACTAGCGGACAAAACTACGAGCAGTACTTC. The encoded protein is CASYTSGQNYEQYF.

The V and J genes are TRBV5-1 and TRBJ2-1, with 10 nucleotides matching TRBD1. The CDR3 consists of 15 residues. V was clipped by 6 bases and J by 6 bases; unmatched bases: 9. Germline V gene data show CDR1 as SGHRS and CDR2 as YFSETQ. The CDR3 here is CASTTGQGGLNEQFF. Here the CDR3 DNA reads TGCGCCAGCACCACTGGACAGGGGGGCCTCAATGAGCAGTTCTTC.

The chain recombines TRBV7-6 with TRBJ2-3; TRBD2 agrees at 7 bases. The germline CDR1 and CDR2 sequences are SGHVS and FNYEAQ. The CDR3 extends over 16 amino acids. V trimming: 0 bases; J trimming: 1 base; junction bases outside the gene matches: 4. CDR3 bases: TGTGCCAGCAGCTTAGCGCGGGAGAGAGGCACAGATACGCAGTATTTT. This sequence encodes CASSLARERGTDTQYF.